This entry features one TCR beta chain sequence. Its antigen is currently unknown. The data originate from a study of cytomegalovirus exposure and HLA in healthy donors. Overall study results and limits: Follow-up analysis found HLA locus-dependent TCR association rates, highest for DRB1 and lowest for HLA-C.

This PCR relied on a set of 60 Vbeta primers and 13 Jbeta primers. Only in-frame clones appear in the TCRdb table, and some are missing; sequencing was by immunoSEQ multiplex PCR. The sample holds about 72,000 clones, approximately 78% seen once. The CDR3 spans 17 residues. The germline V gene has CDR1 MDHEN and CDR2 SYDVKM. The V gene end was trimmed by 0 bases and the J gene end by 4 bases; junction bases not matched to a gene: 7. The rearrangement links TRBV28 to TRBJ1-2, with TRBD1 matching over 11 bases. This receptor was obtained from a man in his forties in good health and CMV-seronegative. Sequenced input: PBMCs. The CDR3 DNA sequence: TGTGCCAGCAGTTTATGGGCCGGGACAGGGGGGCTCTATGGCTACACCTTC. Protein: CASSLWAGTGGLYGYTF.